The 17 T cell receptor beta chains below come from one sample, sequenced in a study of neoadjuvant anti-PD-1 for oral cavity cancer. Noted time point: after neoadjuvant nivolumab, at surgical resection. Data came from immunoSEQ multiplex PCR; TCRdb stores just in-frame clones and leaves some out. This table has about 23,000 clones, 25% to 30% appearing once. The sequenced sample was tumor tissue, obtained after nivolumab (anti-PD-1) treatment. The receptors stem from a person between 40 and 80 years old with oral cavity squamous cell carcinoma.

This clone was observed a few times. The J gene is TRBJ2-3, the V gene TRBV18; D unclear. This CDR3 is built from 11 residues. Deletions cut 5 bases from V and 0 bases from J, with 0 bases between. Per germline, CDR1 KGHSH and CDR2 LQKENI. The CDR3: CASSSTDTQYF. CDR3 bases: TGTGCCAGCTCAAGCACAGATACGCAGTATTTT.

This clone occurred a few times. J is TRBJ2-7 and V is TRBV9, with TRBD2 identical over 7 bases. The germline V gene has CDR1 SGDLS and CDR2 YYNGEE. CDR3 length: 14 residues. The junction had 9 bases not matched to a gene; V was cut back by 2 bases and J by 7 bases. The CDR3 DNA follows: TGTGCCAGCAGCGTTTCAGGACTAGAGAAGGAGCAGTACTTC. Amino acids: CASSVSGLEKEQYF.

This clone was counted only a few times. CDR3 DNA sequence: TGTGCCAGCAGCTCGGGACAGACTTCTCAGCCCCAGCATTTT. It is translated as CASSSGQTSQPQHF. V gene TRBV7-9 combines with J gene TRBJ1-5; 7 bases are shared with TRBD1. Germline V gene sequence: CDR1 SEHNR, CDR2 FQNEAQ (reference sequence). This CDR3 has 14 residues. Trimming at V came to 4 bases and at J to 6 bases, leaving 6 bases not matched to a gene.

In this sample, this clone turned up a few times. The V gene is TRBV7-2, the J gene TRBJ2-1, with 11 bases matching TRBD2. Germline V CDR1 and CDR2: SGHTA, FQGNSA. V gave up 5 bases and J gave up 12 bases; unmatched junction bases: 6. This CDR3 has 13 residues. The DNA for the CDR3 is TGTGCCAGCAGCATACTAGCGGGGGAGCGGCAGTTCTTC. Its protein is CASSILAGERQFF.

The gene calls are TRBV19 and TRBJ1-1; D perhaps matches TRBD1 (5 bases). The CDR3 is 15 residues long. Germline V CDR1 and CDR2: LNHDA, SQIVND (reference sequence). V lost 3 bases, J lost 0 bases, and 11 bases lay in between. CDR3 amino acids: CASSMTDRMNTEAFF. CDR3 DNA sequence: TGTGCCAGTAGTATGACAGACCGAATGAACACTGAAGCTTTCTTT. The full variable domain, rest sourced from reference TRBV19 and TRBJ1-1, is DGGITQSPKYLFRKEGQNVTLSCEQNLNHDAMYWYRQDPGQGLRLIYYSQIVNDFQKGDIAEGYSVSREKKESFPLTVTSAQKNPTAFYLCASSMTDRMNTEAFFGQGTRLTVV.

This clone was seen a single time. In DNA form, the CDR3 reads TGTGCCAGTAGTACACAGGGCCACGAGCAGTACTTC. Translated: CASSTQGHEQYF. The J gene is TRBJ2-7, the V gene TRBV19; weak D call: TRBD1 (6 bases). V lost 4 bases, J lost 5 bases, and 9 bases lay in between. The CDR3 is made up of 12 amino acids. Germline CDR1 LNHDA, CDR2 SQIVND (reference sequence).

V and J are TRBV30 and TRBJ1-3; unclear D gene. The V end was cut by 3 bases, the J end by 4 bases, with 10 bases between. Germline assignment: CDR1 GTSNPN and CDR2 SVGIG (reference sequence). This CDR3 is built from 13 residues. The CDR3 region is CAWSPRLGNTIYF. CDR3 DNA sequence: TGTGCCTGGAGCCCCAGACTGGGAAACACCATATATTTT.

The sample holds a few counts of this clone. V usage is TRBV30 and J usage is TRBJ2-6, with D unresolved. The germline V gene encodes CDR1 GTSNPN and CDR2 SVGIG (reference sequence). The CDR3 length is 13 residues. The ends were cut back, 2 bases at V and 3 bases at J, with 5 bases in the middle. CDR3 nucleotides: TGTGCCTGGAGTCAGAATGGGGCCAACGTCCTGACTTTC. Its protein product is CAWSQNGANVLTF. The complete variable domain, with remaining parts taken from reference TRBV30 and TRBJ2-6, reads SQTIHQWPATLVQPVGSPLSLECTVEGTSNPNLYWYRQAAGRGLQLLFYSVGIGQISSEVPQNLSASRPQDRQFILSSKKLLLSDSGFYLCAWSQNGANVLTFGAGSRLTVL.

This clone was observed a few times. The chain is built from TRBV5-1 and TRBJ1-1, with unresolved D. Between the trimmed V and J ends, which lost 0 bases and 5 bases, there was a span of 8 bases. This CDR3 has 13 amino acids. Germline values: CDR1 SGHRS, CDR2 YFSETQ. CDR3 in amino acids: CASSLDWVTEAFF. The CDR3 bases are TGCGCCAGCAGCTTGGACTGGGTGACTGAAGCTTTCTTT.

V usage is TRBV15 and J usage is TRBJ2-7, with D unresolved. This CDR3 is built from 14 residues. V dropped 11 bases and J dropped 7 bases, with 24 bases sitting between them. CDR1 is LNHNV, CDR2 YYDKDF, per germline (reference sequence). The CDR3 is CAGVADHPRLEQYF. CDR3 coding DNA: TGTGCCGGCGTGGCGGACCACCCTAGATTGGAGCAGTACTTC.

This clone showed up just a few times. V and J are TRBV4-1 and TRBJ1-1; D is unclear. CDR3 length: 15 amino acids. The V gene's germline CDR1 is MGHRA and CDR2 YSYEKL. The ends were cut back, 3 bases at V and 1 base at J, with 12 bases in the middle. The DNA for the CDR3 is TGCGCCAGCAGCCACTCCGGGAGGGCGAACACTGAAGCTTTCTTT. Its protein product is CASSHSGRANTEAFF.

Relative to its sample, this clone is medium-sized. The V call is TRBV5-1, the J call TRBJ2-1; 13 positions match TRBD2. CDR1 SGHRS and CDR2 YFSETQ come from the germline V gene. The CDR3 runs to 15 residues. J was trimmed by 5 bases and V by 4 bases; bases with no gene match: 3. CDR3 amino acids: CASSTGLAGDNEQFF. As DNA, the CDR3 is TGCGCCAGCAGCACAGGACTAGCGGGGGACAATGAGCAGTTCTTC.

V usage is TRBV5-1 and J usage is TRBJ2-4; D not resolved. The CDR3 contains 15 residues. Germline V gene lookup returns CDR1 SGHRS and CDR2 YFSETQ. With 0 bases removed from V and 1 base from J, the gap between germline ends came to 8 bases. The CDR3: CASSLEGWAKNIQYF. The CDR3 region has the DNA TGCGCCAGCAGCTTGGAGGGTTGGGCCAAAAACATTCAGTACTTC.

Points on this clone: One end of the junction is discordant with germline, which a read error may explain. J is TRBJ2-5 and V is TRBV2; 9 nucleotides align to TRBD1. The CDR3 covers 12 residues. CDR1 and CDR2 from the germline V gene are SNHLY and FYNNEI. As DNA, the CDR3 is TGTGCCAGCAGTCCTGCCGGGACAGGGTGGAACTTC. This codes for CASSPAGTGWNF.

The rearrangement links TRBV5-1 to TRBJ2-5, with D perhaps assigned TRBD1 or TRBD2 (5 bases each). V lost 4 bases and J 1 base, leaving 17 bases between the germline ends. This CDR3 has 16 amino acids. Germline values: CDR1 SGHRS, CDR2 YFSETQ. The CDR3: CASSRNGAGIQETQYF. The CDR3 DNA sequence: TGCGCCAGCAGCCGGAACGGGGCAGGGATCCAAGAGACCCAGTACTTC.

This chain connects TRBV5-4 to TRBJ1-2, with TRBD1 as a possible D gene (5 bases). This CDR3 has 13 residues. CDR1 is SGHNT and CDR2 is YYREEE in the germline V gene (reference sequence). V was pared by 4 bases and J by 2 bases, with 9 bases between. CDR3 residues: CASSTSGNYGYTF. CDR3 DNA sequence: TGTGCCAGCAGCACCTCAGGGAACTATGGCTACACCTTC.

This clone was found many times. V is TRBV9 and J is TRBJ2-2; 14 bases are a match to TRBD2. V lost 4 bases to trimming and J lost 7 bases; unmatched junction nucleotides: 6. The length of the CDR3 is 16 residues. Germline CDR1 and CDR2: SGDLS and YYNGEE. Here the CDR3 reads CASSLTSGRANGELFF. The CDR3 nucleotides read TGTGCCAGCAGCCTGACTAGCGGGAGGGCTAACGGGGAGCTGTTTTTT.